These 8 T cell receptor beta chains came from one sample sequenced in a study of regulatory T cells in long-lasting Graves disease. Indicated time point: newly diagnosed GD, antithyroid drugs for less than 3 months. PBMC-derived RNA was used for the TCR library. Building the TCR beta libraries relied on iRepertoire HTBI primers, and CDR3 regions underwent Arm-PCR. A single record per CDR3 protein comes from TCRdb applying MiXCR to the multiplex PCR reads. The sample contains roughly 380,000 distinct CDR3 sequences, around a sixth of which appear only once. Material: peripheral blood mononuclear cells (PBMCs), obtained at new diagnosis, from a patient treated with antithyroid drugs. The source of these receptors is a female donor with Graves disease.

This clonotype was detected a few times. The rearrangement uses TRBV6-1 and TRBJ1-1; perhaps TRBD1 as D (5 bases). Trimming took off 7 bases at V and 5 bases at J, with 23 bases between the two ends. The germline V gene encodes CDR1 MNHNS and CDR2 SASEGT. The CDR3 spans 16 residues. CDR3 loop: CASTPGPYPRRTEAFF. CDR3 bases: TGTGCCAGCACCCCGGGACCGTACCCTCGTCGGACTGAAGCTTTCTTT.

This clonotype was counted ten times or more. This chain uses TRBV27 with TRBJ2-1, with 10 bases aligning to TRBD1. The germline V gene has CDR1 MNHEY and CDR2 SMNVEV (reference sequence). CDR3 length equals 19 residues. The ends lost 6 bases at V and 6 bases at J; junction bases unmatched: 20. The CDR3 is CASSPVGTGVPWGGNEQFF. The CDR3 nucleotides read TGTGCCAGCAGCCCCGTTGGGACAGGGGTCCCCTGGGGGGGCAATGAGCAGTTCTTC.

As DNA, the CDR3 is TGCGCCAGCAGCCAAGAGGGCTGGCCGAAGCAGTTCTTC. This encodes CASSQEGWPKQFF. The chain couples TRBV4-1 to TRBJ2-1, with no clear D. CDR1 and CDR2 (germline): MGHRA, YSYEKL. The CDR3 is 13 residues long. V was trimmed by 0 bases and J by 11 bases, leaving 11 bases between them.

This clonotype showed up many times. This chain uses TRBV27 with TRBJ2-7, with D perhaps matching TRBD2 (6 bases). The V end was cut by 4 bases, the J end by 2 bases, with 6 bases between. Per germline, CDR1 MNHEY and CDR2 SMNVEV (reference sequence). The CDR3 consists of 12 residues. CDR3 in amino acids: CASSSGAYEQYF. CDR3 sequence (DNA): TGTGCCAGCAGTTCGGGGGCCTACGAGCAGTACTTC.

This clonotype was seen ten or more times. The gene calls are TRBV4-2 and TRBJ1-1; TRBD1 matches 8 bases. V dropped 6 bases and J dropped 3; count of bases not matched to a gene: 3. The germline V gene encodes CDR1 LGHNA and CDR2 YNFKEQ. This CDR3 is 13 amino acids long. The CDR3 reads CASRTQGDTEAFF. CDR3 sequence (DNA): TGTGCCAGCAGGACACAGGGGGACACTGAAGCTTTCTTT.

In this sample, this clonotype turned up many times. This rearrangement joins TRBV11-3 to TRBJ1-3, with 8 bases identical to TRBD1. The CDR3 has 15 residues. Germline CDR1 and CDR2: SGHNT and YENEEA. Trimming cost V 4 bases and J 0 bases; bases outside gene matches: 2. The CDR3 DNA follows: TGTGCCAGCAGCTGGACAGGGTCCTCTGGAAACACCATATATTTT. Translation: CASSWTGSSGNTIYF.

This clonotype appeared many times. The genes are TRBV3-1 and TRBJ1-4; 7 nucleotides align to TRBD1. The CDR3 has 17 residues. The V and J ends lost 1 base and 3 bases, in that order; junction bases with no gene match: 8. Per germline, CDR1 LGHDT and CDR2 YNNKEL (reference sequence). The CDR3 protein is CASSQGQGGLANEKLFF. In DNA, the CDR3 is TGTGCCAGCAGCCAAGGACAGGGTGGTTTGGCTAATGAAAAACTGTTTTTT.

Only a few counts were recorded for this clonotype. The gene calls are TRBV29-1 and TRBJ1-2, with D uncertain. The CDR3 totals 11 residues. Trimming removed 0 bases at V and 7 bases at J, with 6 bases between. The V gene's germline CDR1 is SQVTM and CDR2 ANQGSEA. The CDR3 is CSVEERLGYTF. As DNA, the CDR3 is TGCAGCGTTGAAGAGCGTCTTGGCTACACCTTC.